The 30 T cell receptor beta chains given below trace back to one sample, sequenced in a study of OX40 agonist ivuxolimab in advanced cancers. The receptor library was made with the immunoSEQ multiplex PCR assay. TCRdb obtained this table from immuneACCESS and retained in-frame rearrangements with V and J assigned. These tables miss some clones; where compared with another copy, unresolved V genes account for less than half of the shortfall, and the remainder is unexplained. Here the sample has tens of thousands of clones; about 93% occur a single time. The ten largest clones capture roughly 0.45% of the sample. The specimen was CD4+ or CD8+ T cells sorted from blood, collected in a trial of the OX40 agonist ivuxolimab. These receptors came from an adult with an advanced solid tumor such as melanoma, head and neck, liver or kidney cancer.

The chain recombines TRBV4-2 with TRBJ1-5; D is undetermined. The CDR3 runs to 16 residues. The germline V gene encodes CDR1 LGHNA and CDR2 YNFKEQ. V was shortened by 0 bases and J by 0 bases, with 9 bases between the two germline ends. Written as DNA, the CDR3 is TGTGCCAGCAGCCAAGATGCCAGGTCTAGCAATCAGCCCCAGCATTTT. Translated, it gives CASSQDARSSNQPQHF.

The CDR3 protein is CASSEAPDQGAWNQPQHF. The CDR3 DNA reads as TGTGCCAGCAGTGAAGCGCCCGACCAGGGGGCATGGAATCAGCCCCAGCATTTT. The V call is TRBV6-1, the J call TRBJ1-5, with 8 positions matching TRBD1. Germline V CDR1 and CDR2: MNHNS, SASEGT. J was trimmed by 4 bases and V by 0 bases; bases with no gene match: 11. There are 18 residues in the CDR3.

This rearrangement joins TRBV5-1 to TRBJ2-2, with 10 bases lining up with TRBD2. The CDR3 is 17 residues long. After removal of 0 bases from V and 1 base from J, the junction contained 3 bases not matched to a gene. Germline loops: CDR1 SGHRS, CDR2 YFSETQ. CDR3 DNA sequence: TGCGCCAGCAGCTTGGTCGGACTAGCGGTGAACACCGGGGAGCTGTTTTTT. Protein product: CASSLVGLAVNTGELFF. Supplemented by reference TRBV5-1 and TRBJ2-2, the full variable domain reads KAGVTQTPRYLIKTRGQQVTLSCSPISGHRSVSWYQQTPGQGLQFLFEYFSETQRNKGNFPGRFSGRQFSNSRSEMNVSTLELGDSALYLCASSLVGLAVNTGELFFGEGSRLTVL.

This sequence joins TRBV6-5 and TRBJ2-7, with D unclear. The V gene's germline CDR1 is MNHEY and CDR2 SVGAGI. This CDR3 contains 14 residues. The V end was cut by 2 bases, the J end by 3 bases, with 11 bases between. CDR3 nucleotides: TGTGCCAGCAGTTACAGGGATTCCTTCTACGAGCAGTACTTC. Translation: CASSYRDSFYEQYF.

The CDR3 is CASSLTSGPSNEQFF. CDR3 DNA sequence: TGTGCCAGCAGCTTGACTAGCGGCCCCTCCAATGAGCAGTTCTTC. The chain has TRBV7-2 and TRBJ2-1; 9 nucleotides match TRBD2. V dropped 3 bases and J dropped 6; count of bases not matched to a gene: 6. CDR3 size: 15 residues. Germline V lookup: CDR1 SGHTA, CDR2 FQGNSA. Drawing the rest from reference TRBV7-2 and TRBJ2-1, the complete variable domain is GAGVSQSPSNKVTEKGKDVELRCDPISGHTALYWYRQSLGQGLEFLIYFQGNSAPDKSGLPSDRFSAERTGGSVSTLTIQRTQQEDSAVYLCASSLTSGPSNEQFFGPGTRLTVL.

This clone has only a few counts. The genes are TRBV18 and TRBJ2-3, with TRBD1 identical over 7 bases. V dropped 2 bases and J dropped 0; count of bases not matched to a gene: 5. CDR1 and CDR2 (germline): KGHSH, LQKENI. The CDR3 contains 16 residues. CDR3 residues: CASSPRQGTSTDTQYF. The CDR3 DNA is TGTGCCAGCTCACCAAGACAGGGTACTAGCACAGATACGCAGTATTTT.

In DNA form, the CDR3 reads TGTGCCAGCAGTCAGGGGGCCGAAAAACTGTTTTTT. It is translated as CASSQGAEKLFF. V usage is TRBV28 and J usage is TRBJ1-4; 8 positions match TRBD1. V gave up 5 bases and J gave up 8 bases; unmatched junction bases: 1. Germline assignment: CDR1 MDHEN and CDR2 SYDVKM. This CDR3 region has 12 residues.

The V and J genes are TRBV5-1 and TRBJ2-5; maybe TRBD2 (6 bases). This CDR3 has 16 residues. Germline CDR1 is SGHRS and CDR2 is YFSETQ. Trimming pared 0 bases from V and 5 bases from J, leaving 17 bases between. The CDR3 sequence is CASSLAPGLSGETQYF. The DNA of the CDR3 is TGCGCCAGCAGCTTGGCCCCGGGACTCTCCGGGGAGACCCAGTACTTC. Combining the CDR3 with reference TRBV5-1 and TRBJ2-5 gives the whole variable domain KAGVTQTPRYLIKTRGQQVTLSCSPISGHRSVSWYQQTPGQGLQFLFEYFSETQRNKGNFPGRFSGRQFSNSRSEMNVSTLELGDSALYLCASSLAPGLSGETQYFGPGTRLLVL.

The table lists this clone with a count of one. The rearrangement links TRBV11-3 to TRBJ1-1; tentatively, D is TRBD1 (6 bases). Germline V gene lookup returns CDR1 SGHNT and CDR2 YENEEA. The V gene lost 2 bases and the J gene lost 0 bases, with 10 bases spanning the gap. This CDR3 region has 15 residues. The CDR3 loop is CASSLLSGVNTEAFF. CDR3 DNA sequence: TGTGCCAGCAGCTTACTTTCAGGGGTGAACACTGAAGCTTTCTTT.

V usage is TRBV2 and J usage is TRBJ2-2; 9 nucleotides match TRBD2. The CDR3 totals 14 residues. Germline trimming cut 11 bases from V and 5 bases from J; bases unmatched to any gene: 9. In germline, CDR1 is SNHLY, CDR2 FYNNEI. CDR3 in amino acids: CAAGQLAGTGELFF. Here the CDR3 DNA reads TGTGCCGCAGGCCAGCTAGCGGGAACCGGGGAGCTGTTTTTT.

The CDR3 loop is CASSRASGQGATGANVLTF. The CDR3 DNA is TGCGCCAGCAGCCGGGCATCCGGACAGGGGGCGACTGGGGCCAACGTCCTGACTTTC. The V gene is TRBV5-1, the J gene TRBJ2-6, with TRBD1 matching over 11 bases. After removal of 4 bases from V and 2 bases from J, the junction contained 11 bases not matched to a gene. Looked up from germline, CDR1 is SGHRS and CDR2 is YFSETQ. CDR3 size: 19 residues.

The chain uses TRBV9 and TRBJ1-5, with D maybe TRBD1 (6 bases). The length of the CDR3 is 15 residues. Germline lookup yields CDR1 SGDLS and CDR2 YYNGEE. V was shortened by 0 bases and J by 5 bases, with 12 bases between the two germline ends. The CDR3 DNA reads as TGTGCCAGCAGCGTAGGCCAGGGGACCGATCAGCCCCAGCATTTT. Translation: CASSVGQGTDQPQHF.

CDR3 nucleotide sequence: TGTGCCAGTAAACCAGCGGGGCTTTACAATGAGCAGTTCTTC. This sequence encodes CASKPAGLYNEQFF. The chain has TRBV19 and TRBJ2-1; TRBD2 matches at 7 bases. The CDR3 contains 14 residues. Germline loops: CDR1 LNHDA, CDR2 SQIVND (reference sequence). The junction had 7 bases not matched to a gene; V was cut back by 7 bases and J by 4 bases.

V and J are TRBV30 and TRBJ2-5; D unresolved. The ends were cut back, 3 bases at V and 2 bases at J, with 1 base in the middle. Per the germline V gene, CDR1 is GTSNPN and CDR2 is SVGIG (reference sequence). CDR3 length: 10 amino acids. CDR3 region: CAWRQETQYF. CDR3 DNA sequence: TGTGCCTGGAGGCAAGAGACCCAGTACTTC.

This chain uses TRBV5-1 with TRBJ1-1, with a weak D call TRBD1 (6 bases). The CDR3 is made up of 12 amino acids. Trimming shortened V by 0 bases and J by 10 bases, and 10 bases separated the two germline ends. From germline, CDR1 is SGHRS and CDR2 YFSETQ. The CDR3 region has the DNA TGCGCCAGCAGCTTGGAACAGGGAGGAGCTTTCTTT. Its protein is CASSLEQGGAFF.

The chain has TRBV6-4 and TRBJ1-1; TRBD1 matches 11 bases. CDR1 and CDR2 (germline): MRHNA, SNTAGT. The J segment lost 3 bases and the V segment lost 6 bases, leaving 3 bases of the junction unmatched. The CDR3 loop spans 14 amino acids. The CDR3 loop is CASRRTGGHTEAFF. In DNA form, the CDR3 reads TGTGCCAGCAGGAGGACAGGGGGCCACACTGAAGCTTTCTTT.

The rearrangement uses TRBV18 and TRBJ2-2; 9 nucleotides agree with TRBD1. CDR3 length: 18 amino acids. Germline V gives CDR1 KGHSH, CDR2 LQKENI. The ends lost 3 bases at V and 4 bases at J; junction bases unmatched: 12. The CDR3 nucleotides read TGTGCCAGCTCACCGTGGCGTCCGGGACAGGGCGGCACCGGGGAGCTGTTTTTT. Amino acids: CASSPWRPGQGGTGELFF.

The DNA for the CDR3 is TGTGCCAGCAGCTCCGATGCCCCCGGGACACCATCTGGAAACACCATATATTTT. This gives the protein CASSSDAPGTPSGNTIYF. The chain combines TRBV7-2 with TRBJ1-3, with a tentative D call TRBD1 (6 bases). Germline V lookup: CDR1 SGHTA, CDR2 FQGNSA. Trimming left V 4 bases short and J 1 base short, with 20 bases between. The CDR3 runs 18 residues.

The chain recombines TRBV18 with TRBJ2-4; maybe TRBD1 (5 bases). The ends were cut back, 3 bases at V and 9 bases at J, with 9 bases in the middle. The germline V gene encodes CDR1 KGHSH and CDR2 LQKENI. CDR3 length equals 12 residues. The CDR3 DNA follows: TGTGCCAGCTCACCCGACCAGGGCATTCAGTACTTC. Amino acids: CASSPDQGIQYF.

The chain carries TRBV6-6 and TRBJ2-7; possible D gene TRBD2, 6 bases. The CDR3 has 14 residues. V lost 2 bases and J 2 bases, leaving 10 bases between the germline ends. Per the germline V gene, CDR1 is MNHNY and CDR2 is SVGAGI (reference sequence). In nucleotides, the CDR3 is TGTGCCAGCAGTTACGGTAGCGGACCCTACGAGCAGTACTTC. Protein sequence: CASSYGSGPYEQYF.

This rearrangement joins TRBV9 to TRBJ2-5; TRBD2 matches 7 bases. The J call may be mistaken, given a closer DNA end match to TRBJ2-7. This CDR3 comprises 15 residues. Germline V gene sequence: CDR1 SGDLS, CDR2 YYNGEE. CDR3 sequence (DNA): TGTGCCAGCAGCGTAGGAGGCGGGAGTCCTGGCGAGCAGTACTTC. Translated, it gives CASSVGGGSPGEQYF.

The chain is built from TRBV28 and TRBJ2-3; 9 bases agree with TRBD2. CDR1 and CDR2 from the germline V gene are MDHEN and SYDVKM. After removal of 6 bases from V and 9 bases from J, the junction contained 4 bases not matched to a gene. This CDR3 has 12 amino acids. The CDR3: CASRGLAGTQYF. The CDR3 DNA sequence: TGTGCCAGCAGAGGCCTAGCGGGAACGCAGTATTTT.

This clone showed up just once. The genes are TRBV10-3 and TRBJ1-2, with TRBD1 identical over 7 bases. There are 13 residues in the CDR3. Looked up from germline, CDR1 is ENHRY and CDR2 is SYGVKD. With V trimmed by 9 bases and J by 0 bases, 4 bases remained unmatched. In DNA form, the CDR3 reads TGTGCCATTACAGGGGCGACTAACTATGGCTACACCTTC. Amino acids: CAITGATNYGYTF.

The V call is TRBV10-3, the J call TRBJ1-2; 11 bases map to TRBD1. Germline V CDR1 and CDR2: ENHRY, SYGVKD. There are 14 residues in the CDR3. V shed 7 bases, J shed 8 bases, and the junction held 9 bases outside the gene matches. The CDR3 DNA follows: TGTGCCATCAACCCTTTGGACAGGGGGCTCGGCTACACCTTC. Amino acid sequence: CAINPLDRGLGYTF.

V usage is TRBV2 and J usage is TRBJ2-1; D is ambiguous. The CDR3 is 13 amino acids. CDR1 is SNHLY, CDR2 FYNNEI, per germline. V gave up 6 bases and J gave up 5 bases, with 11 bases separating them. CDR3: CASRKGMNNEQFF. The CDR3, as DNA: TGTGCCAGCAGGAAGGGAATGAACAATGAGCAGTTCTTC.

This chain uses TRBV13 with TRBJ2-1; 10 bases map to TRBD1. Germline V CDR1 and CDR2: PRHDT, FYEKMQ (reference sequence). This CDR3 spans 12 amino acids. V lost 2 bases to trimming and J lost 14 bases; unmatched junction nucleotides: 3. DNA for the CDR3: TGTGCCAGCAGCTTATCTGGGACAGGGGAGTTCTTC. Amino acids: CASSLSGTGEFF.

V gene TRBV11-2 combines with J gene TRBJ2-2, with a possible D match to TRBD1 (6 bases). Germline V CDR1 and CDR2: SGHAT, FQNNGV. The CDR3 extends over 13 amino acids. V was shortened by 4 bases and J by 5 bases, with 8 bases between the two germline ends. In DNA, the CDR3 is TGTGCCAGCAGCTCCGGGACAACCGGGGAGCTGTTTTTT. Translated, it gives CASSSGTTGELFF. The variable domain in full, with the rest retrieved from reference TRBV11-2 and TRBJ2-2, is EAGVAQSPRYKIIEKRQSVAFWCNPISGHATLYWYQQILGQGPKLLIQFQNNGVVDDSQLPKDRFSAERLKGVDSTLKIQPAKLEDSAVYLCASSSGTTGELFFGEGSRLTVL.

The rearrangement uses TRBV6-6 and TRBJ1-5; no reliable D call. The V end was cut by 5 bases, the J end by 2 bases, with 13 bases between. This CDR3 contains 15 residues. CDR1 is MNHNY, CDR2 SVGAGI, per germline (reference sequence). CDR3 nucleotides: TGTGCCAGCAGTACCTCACTAGCCGGCAATCAGCCCCAGCATTTT. This gives the protein CASSTSLAGNQPQHF.

The chain combines TRBV6-1 with TRBJ2-5, with 9 bases aligning to TRBD2. The J call may be in error: the DNA end matches TRBJ2-7 better. CDR3 length: 15 amino acids. CDR1 and CDR2 (germline): MNHNS, SASEGT. This chain's CDR3 is CASSEGGLAGYEQYF. The CDR3 DNA sequence: TGTGCCAGCAGTGAGGGAGGGCTAGCGGGATACGAGCAGTACTTC.

The chain has TRBV30 and TRBJ2-1; no reliable D call. Trimming stripped 3 bases from V and 0 bases from J, with 9 bases between. CDR1 is GTSNPN, CDR2 SVGIG, per germline (reference sequence). The CDR3 contains 14 residues. CDR3 loop: CAWSGKYSYNEQFF. The CDR3 coding sequence is TGTGCCTGGAGCGGTAAATACTCCTACAATGAGCAGTTCTTC.